The clone carrying this T cell receptor (beta chain) occurred a few times. Source study methods: Counts of nucleated cells, estimated from reference gene primer amplification, were obtained. Produced via immunoSEQ multiplex PCR; TCRdb's table is partial and in-frame only. V and J calls and clone size are copied from that table; D and trimming were computed from the DNA. The repertoire holds around 43,000 clones, with 80% as singletons. The data were taken from a study of blood T cell repertoires in COVID-19. Study background: From T cells, B-cell-depleted T cells, or PBMCs came the material, which was cDNA or gDNA.

The V gene lost 5 bases and the J gene lost 7 bases, with 11 bases spanning the gap. CDR1 is MDHEN and CDR2 is SYDVKM in the germline V gene. This CDR3 region has 12 residues. This rearrangement joins TRBV28 to TRBJ1-2; D might be TRBD1 (6 bases). Sequencing was carried out using peripheral blood. The sequence was collected from a man between 65 and 85 years old with acute or convalescent COVID-19. For the CDR3, the DNA is TGTGCCAGCAGTCCCCGGGGGGCTGGCTACACCTTC. This sequence encodes CASSPRGAGYTF.